This TCR beta chain was retrieved from a study of neoadjuvant anti-PD-1 for oral cavity cancer. Study-wide context: Before surgery, most patients got three to four biweekly 3 mg/kg nivolumab doses.

Germline V gene lookup returns CDR1 MNHEY and CDR2 SMNVEV (reference sequence). V lost 5 bases to trimming and J lost 7 bases, with 12 bases between them. The CDR3 is 12 amino acids. This clone was seen a few times. Sequencing used immunoSEQ multiplex PCR; TCRdb keeps in-frame clones, though not all of them. The top ten clones hold 40% of a sample with around 21,000 clones, under 55% of them seen once. Noted time point: after neoadjuvant nivolumab, at surgical resection. The TCR was taken from a person aged 35 to 85 with oral cavity squamous cell carcinoma. The V call is TRBV27, the J call TRBJ2-7, with no clear D. This specimen was tumor tissue, taken after nivolumab (anti-PD-1) treatment. The CDR3 protein is CASSKNTGEQYF. CDR3 bases: TGTGCCAGCAGTAAGAACACGGGTGAGCAGTACTTC.